This entry concerns a single TCR beta chain. Its antigen is not identified. This entry is derived from a study of vaccination and CD4 T cells after COVID-19. Overall study: Post-vaccine specimens were obtained a median about 69 days after dose two (range 14 to 241).

Cultured CD4+ T cell DNA underwent sequencing with the Oncomine TCR Beta short-read assay. A single record per CDR3 protein comes from TCRdb applying MiXCR to the PCR reads. The table lists nearly 15,000 distinct CDR3 sequences, 26% of them singletons, with 23% in the top ten. Study-wide findings and caveats: Spike mono-reactivity was found in 304 of 307 vaccine-specific clones from convalescent patients. The median proportion of reactive clones detected only post-vaccination in convalescent patients was 65% to 90%.

Noted treatment: roughly ten-day PBMC culture with coronavirus spike peptide pools or control peptides (ViraFEST assay). With peptide pools, ViraFEST first expanded antigen-specific T cells and afterwards sequenced their TCRs. The CDR3 is 14 amino acids. The V gene's germline CDR1 is DFQATT and CDR2 SNEGSKA (reference sequence). V lost 6 bases, J lost 2 bases, and 15 bases lay in between. Material for sequencing was cultured CD4+ T cells from blood. The chain employs TRBV20-1 and TRBJ2-3; perhaps D is TRBD1 or TRBD2 (6 bases each). This clonotype was obtained from a human donor with COVID-19. Here the CDR3 DNA reads TGCAGTGCGTCCCCGGGGGCCCCCACAGATACGCAGTATTTT. It specifies CSASPGAPTDTQYF.